This paragraph reports one T cell receptor beta chain. Germline CDR1 and CDR2: MDHEN and SYDVKM. The CDR3 consists of 14 residues. V gave up 6 bases and J gave up 2 bases, with 11 bases separating them. The record originates from a study of shared clonotypes between healthy human individuals. Here immunoSEQ multiplex PCR was the method, and the copy in TCRdb shows in-frame clones only, minus some. The data show 2 million to 2.5 million clones, roughly 95% seen once. The receptor's source is a young man in good health. Sequenced: naive CD4+ T cells sorted from blood. Subset reported: CD45RA+ positively selected. This chain links TRBV28 with TRBJ1-3; D gene uncertain. For the CDR3, the DNA is TGTGCCAGCAGCCGCCCTCTGACTGGAAACACCATATATTTT. Amino acid sequence: CASSRPLTGNTIYF.